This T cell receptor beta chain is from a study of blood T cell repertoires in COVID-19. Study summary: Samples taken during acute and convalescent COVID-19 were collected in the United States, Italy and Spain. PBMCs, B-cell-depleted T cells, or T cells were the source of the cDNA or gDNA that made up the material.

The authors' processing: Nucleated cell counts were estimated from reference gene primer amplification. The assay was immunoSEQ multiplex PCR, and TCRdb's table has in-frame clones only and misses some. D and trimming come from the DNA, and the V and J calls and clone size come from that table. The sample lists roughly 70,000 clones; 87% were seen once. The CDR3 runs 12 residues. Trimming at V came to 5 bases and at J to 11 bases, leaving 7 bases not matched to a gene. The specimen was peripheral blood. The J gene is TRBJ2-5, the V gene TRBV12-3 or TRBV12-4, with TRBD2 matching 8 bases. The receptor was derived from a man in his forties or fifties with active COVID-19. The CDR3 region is CASSPRRGVQYF. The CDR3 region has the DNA TGTGCCAGCAGTCCCCGGCGGGGGGTTCAGTACTTC.